These 7 T cell receptor beta chains share one sample of origin, sequenced in a study of T cell responses to AZD1222 COVID-19 vaccine. Sequenced by immunoSEQ multiplex PCR; TCRdb stores in-frame clones only, minus some. The top ten clones hold around 3.4% of a sample with some 150,000 clones, 88% of them seen once. The specimen was peripheral blood, collected on day 0 of MenACWY control vaccination. Receptor source: an adult in good health.

This sequence joins TRBV9 and TRBJ2-7; D possibly matches TRBD1 or TRBD2 (7 bases each). The length of the CDR3 is 16 residues. Trimming took off 3 bases at V and 4 bases at J, with 20 bases between the two ends. Germline CDR1 SGDLS, CDR2 YYNGEE. CDR3 residues: CASSGRGGDSPYEQYF. The CDR3 region has the DNA TGTGCCAGCAGCGGCCGAGGGGGGGACAGCCCGTACGAGCAGTACTTC.

V and J are TRBV18 and TRBJ2-1; 13 bases align to TRBD2. Germline V CDR1 and CDR2: KGHSH, LQKENI. After removal of 4 bases from V and 7 bases from J, the junction contained 7 bases not matched to a gene. The CDR3 is made up of 16 amino acids. The chain's CDR3 is CASSRGLAGEGNEQFF. The CDR3 coding sequence is TGTGCCAGCTCACGAGGACTAGCGGGAGAGGGAAATGAGCAGTTCTTC.

V is TRBV3-1 (or the pseudogene TRBV3-2) and J is TRBJ1-3, with D perhaps matching TRBD1 (5 bases). This CDR3 spans 14 amino acids. CDR1 is LGHDT, CDR2 YNNKEL, per germline (reference sequence). With 3 bases removed from V and 1 base from J, the gap between germline ends came to 7 bases. Here the CDR3 reads CASSHRASGNTIYF. Written as DNA, the CDR3 is TGTGCCAGCAGCCACAGGGCTTCTGGAAACACCATATATTTT.

The rearrangement joins TRBV12-3 or TRBV12-4 to TRBJ2-3; a possible D gene is TRBD1 (5 bases). Between the trimmed V and J ends, which lost 3 bases and 4 bases, there was a span of 8 bases. CDR3 size: 13 residues. CDR3 nucleotides: TGTGCCAGCAGTTTGCCAGGGCCAGATACGCAGTATTTT. Encoded protein: CASSLPGPDTQYF.

V and J are TRBV4-3 and TRBJ2-2, with D tentatively TRBD2 (6 bases). The germline V gene has CDR1 LGHNA and CDR2 YSLEER. V was shortened by 0 bases and J by 7 bases, with 18 bases between the two germline ends. The CDR3 length is 17 residues. CDR3: CASSQDLRAAGIGELFF. As DNA, the CDR3 is TGCGCCAGCAGCCAAGACCTCCGGGCAGCGGGTATCGGGGAGCTGTTTTTT.

This chain links TRBV6-5 with TRBJ1-5, with D uncertain. Germline CDR1 and CDR2: MNHEY and SVGAGI. CDR3 size: 15 residues. V lost 6 bases and J lost 2, with 14 bases in between. Written as DNA, the CDR3 is TGTGCCAGCAGGCTCTCCGGCGGGGGCAATCAGCCCCAGCATTTT. Its protein is CASRLSGGGNQPQHF.

This sequence joins TRBV15 and TRBJ2-3; TRBD2 matches 9 bases. Per germline, CDR1 LNHNV and CDR2 YYDKDF (reference sequence). This CDR3 contains 17 residues. The V segment lost 0 bases and the J segment 6 bases; nucleotides outside the gene matches: 10. The CDR3 protein is CATSRDDRTSESDTQYF. The DNA for the CDR3 is TGTGCCACCAGCAGAGATGACAGGACTAGCGAGTCCGATACGCAGTATTTT.